This is a list of T cell receptor beta chains from one sample in a study of vaccination effects on CD4 cells after COVID-19. The data were produced by immunoSEQ multiplex PCR, yet TCRdb's version contains in-frame clones alone and is incomplete. In the table there are about 46,000 clones, over 60% of which are singletons. For these TCRs, the target antigens are not known. Sequences were derived from CD4+ T cells from PBMCs cultured with HCoV-OC43 spike peptides, sampled after COVID-19 vaccination. These receptor sequences come from a human donor who received a COVID-19 vaccine. Both conserved end residues are part of each CDR3. D genes are given only for firm matches. Clone size is shown for a subset of rows, as once, few, many or a class of expanded clone.

15	TRBJ2-1	TRBV5-1	-	-	CASSPGLISYNEQFF	TGCGCCAGCAGCCCGGGATTAATCTCCTACAATGAGCAGTTCTTC
14	TRBJ1-2	TRBV9	-	-	CASTRGGRRSGYTF	TGTGCCAGCACCCGCGGGGGGCGCAGAAGTGGCTACACCTTC
19	TRBJ2-2	TRBV7-9	-	TRBD2	CASSSKTSGGNKNTGELFF	TGTGCCAGCAGCTCAAAAACGAGCGGGGGGAATAAGAACACCGGGGAGCTGTTTTTT
13	TRBJ1-2	TRBV19	-	-	CASSPRAAYGYTF	TGTGCCAGTAGTCCTCGGGCAGCCTATGGCTACACCTTC
16	TRBJ1-5	TRBV3-1/TRBV3-2	few	TRBD1	CASSQGTGYSNQPQHF	TGTGCCAGCAGCCAAGGGACAGGCTATAGCAATCAGCCCCAGCATTTT
15	TRBJ2-1	TRBV7-9	-	TRBD2	CASSWGLAGAVEQFF	TGTGCCAGCAGCTGGGGACTAGCGGGGGCGGTTGAGCAGTTCTTC
15	TRBJ2-1	TRBV15	-	-	CATSRDLEGASEQFF	TGTGCCACCAGCAGAGATCTGGAGGGGGCTAGTGAGCAGTTCTTC
17	TRBJ1-3	TRBV2	-	TRBD1	CASKIDRELYSGNTIYF	TGTGCCAGCAAGATCGACAGGGAACTTTACTCTGGAAACACCATATATTTT
14	TRBJ1-1	TRBV6-5	-	TRBD1	CATNRGGGNTEAFF	TGTGCCACTAACAGGGGCGGGGGGAACACTGAAGCTTTCTTT
16	TRBJ2-2	TRBV4-2	-	TRBD2	CASSQVRGSGTGELFF	TGTGCCAGCAGCCAAGTCCGCGGGAGTGGGACCGGGGAGCTGTTTTTT
14	TRBJ1-1	TRBV5-6	-	-	CASTRGQKNTEAFF	TGTGCCAGCACCCGGGGTCAGAAAAACACTGAAGCTTTCTTT
14	TRBJ1-6	TRBV3-1/TRBV3-2	once	-	CASSQDFGNSPLHF	TGTGCCAGCAGCCAAGATTTCGGGAATTCACCCCTCCACTTT
14	TRBJ2-7	TRBV13	-	TRBD2	CASSFYSGSYEQYF	TGTGCCAGCAGCTTCTATAGCGGGAGTTACGAGCAGTACTTC
16	TRBJ2-3	TRBV14	few	-	CASSQGGGYSTDTQYF	TGTGCCAGCAGCCAAGGCGGGGGCTACAGCACAGATACGCAGTATTTT
13	TRBJ1-1	TRBV3-1/TRBV3-2	few	-	CASSQVQGREAFF	TGTGCCAGCAGCCAAGTACAGGGACGTGAAGCTTTCTTT
12	TRBJ1-1	TRBV7-9	medium-sized	-	CASSLQKEKAFF	TGTGCCAGCAGCCTACAGAAGGAAAAAGCTTTCTTT
17	TRBJ1-5	TRBV18	-	TRBD1	CASSPPGQGAGNQPQHF	TGTGCCAGCTCACCACCCGGACAGGGGGCCGGCAATCAGCCCCAGCATTTT
15	TRBJ2-2	TRBV5-1	-	TRBD1	CASSTDRVSTGELFF	TGCGCCAGCAGCACAGACAGGGTTTCCACCGGGGAGCTGTTTTTT
15	TRBJ2-5	TRBV3-1/TRBV3-2	once	-	CASSQDPPSVGAQYF	TGTGCCAGCAGCCAAGACCCTCCCAGTGTCGGGGCCCAGTACTTC
16	TRBJ2-1	TRBV24-1	-	TRBD2	CATSSSGGVNYNEQFF	TGTGCCACCAGTTCTAGCGGGGGGGTAAACTACAATGAGCAGTTCTTC
13	TRBJ2-2	TRBV6-1	few	-	CASSEVGRGELFF	TGTGCCAGCAGTGAAGTGGGTCGTGGGGAGCTGTTTTTT
15	TRBJ1-5	TRBV28	-	TRBD1	CASSSPGQGDQPQHF	TGTGCCAGCAGTTCACCGGGACAGGGAGATCAGCCCCAGCATTTT
18	TRBJ1-2	TRBV5-1	-	-	CASSFTRDTVGRNYGYTF	TGCGCCAGCAGCTTTACCCGGGACACGGTAGGGCGAAACTATGGCTACACCTTC
16	TRBJ2-1	TRBV5-1	-	TRBD2	CASSGGGTSVYNEQFF	TGCGCCAGCAGCGGGGGCGGGACTAGCGTATACAATGAGCAGTTCTTC
13	TRBJ2-7	TRBV6-5	-	-	CASRGSGSYEQYF	TGTGCCAGCAGAGGATCCGGGAGCTACGAGCAGTACTTC
14	TRBJ1-6	TRBV6-5	few	-	CASMLGRLGSPLHF	TGTGCCAGCATGCTGGGCAGGCTCGGTTCACCCCTCCACTTT
16	TRBJ2-4	TRBV23-1	-	-	CASSQSGDRAKNIQYF	TGCGCCAGCAGTCAATCAGGGGATAGAGCCAAAAACATTCAGTACTTC
15	TRBJ2-3	TRBV7-9	-	TRBD2	CASSLTSGVADTQYF	TGTGCCAGCAGCTTGACTAGCGGGGTGGCAGATACGCAGTATTTT
19	TRBJ2-6	TRBV12-2	once	-	CASRSQFGQEKAGANVLTF	TGTGCAAGTCGCTCACAGTTCGGACAGGAGAAGGCTGGGGCCAACGTCCTGACTTTC
15	TRBJ2-7	TRBV3-1/TRBV3-2	-	TRBD2	CASSPWTSGEYEQYF	TGTGCCAGCAGCCCTTGGACTAGCGGAGAATACGAGCAGTACTTC
14	TRBJ1-2	TRBV4-1	-	-	CASSQAGGVQGYTF	TGCGCCAGCAGCCAAGCTGGGGGCGTACAGGGCTACACCTTC
12	TRBJ1-4	TRBV19	-	-	CASSIDGGVMGF	TGTGCCAGTAGTATAGATGGTGGGGTTATGGGTTTT
13	TRBJ2-7	TRBV29-1	-	TRBD2	CSVAGTSGYEQYF	TGCAGCGTCGCCGGGACTAGCGGCTACGAGCAGTACTTC
18	TRBJ2-3	TRBV25-1	-	-	CASSEPTRDLIHTDTQYF	TGTGCCAGCAGTGAACCGACCAGGGATTTAATACACACAGATACGCAGTATTTT
14	TRBJ1-1	TRBV6-6	-	-	CASSFPGINTEAFF	TGTGCCAGCAGTTTCCCGGGGATTAACACTGAAGCTTTCTTT
16	TRBJ1-3	TRBV7-2	-	TRBD1	CASSPNRGLAGNTIYF	TGTGCCAGCAGCCCGAACAGGGGGCTCGCTGGAAACACCATATATTTT
14	TRBJ1-1	TRBV6-5	once	TRBD1	CASSPGQAYTEAFF	TGTGCCAGCAGTCCAGGACAGGCTTACACTGAAGCTTTCTTT
17	TRBJ2-7	TRBV6-1	-	-	CASSGLDRRRLAYEQYF	TGTGCCAGCAGTGGTTTGGACAGAAGGCGACTGGCTTACGAGCAGTACTTC
18	TRBJ2-7	TRBV5-5	once	TRBD2	CASSFGLAGGSRSYEQYF	TGTGCCAGCAGCTTCGGACTAGCGGGGGGGTCCCGGTCTTACGAGCAGTACTTC
15	TRBJ1-5	TRBV4-1	-	-	CASSQGGGAGQPQHF	TGCGCCAGCAGCCAAGGGGGGGGCGCGGGTCAGCCCCAGCATTTT
16	TRBJ2-3	TRBV6-4	few	TRBD2	CASSDSAGAETDTQYF	TGTGCCAGCAGTGACTCGGCGGGAGCGGAGACAGATACGCAGTATTTT